This TCR beta chain was identified during a study of T-cell memory formation after mild COVID-19. Across the whole study: In these data, TCR clusters were largely donor specific. Regarding the study as a whole: Clones that contracted clustered mainly in CM and EM if CD4+ and in EMRA if CD8+.

Turning to this clonotype: What it binds is unknown.

TCRdb independently ran MiXCR on the 5' RACE reads; one entry per CDR3 protein. The sample has about 350,000 distinct CDR3 sequences, roughly 15% seen once. The material sequenced was PBMCs or a T cell subset sorted from them (not recorded which). This receptor was taken from a man between 18 and 35 years old who had mild COVID-19 (a few samples of this study predate the infection). Cell type and time point are not known.

The CDR3 protein is CASSSKGYGYTF. In DNA form, the CDR3 reads TGTGCCAGCAGCTCGAAGGGATATGGCTACACCTTC. This sequence joins TRBV5-6 and TRBJ1-2; D ambiguous. With 3 bases removed from V and 5 bases from J, the gap between germline ends came to 8 bases. The CDR3 spans 12 residues. Germline values: CDR1 SGHDT, CDR2 YYEEEE. Full variable domain (missing parts from reference TRBV5-6 and TRBJ1-2): DAGVTQSPTHLIKTRGQQVTLRCSPKSGHDTVSWYQQALGQGPQFIFQYYEEEERQRGNFPDRFSGHQFPNYSSELNVNALLLGDSALYLCASSSKGYGYTFGSGTRLTVV.